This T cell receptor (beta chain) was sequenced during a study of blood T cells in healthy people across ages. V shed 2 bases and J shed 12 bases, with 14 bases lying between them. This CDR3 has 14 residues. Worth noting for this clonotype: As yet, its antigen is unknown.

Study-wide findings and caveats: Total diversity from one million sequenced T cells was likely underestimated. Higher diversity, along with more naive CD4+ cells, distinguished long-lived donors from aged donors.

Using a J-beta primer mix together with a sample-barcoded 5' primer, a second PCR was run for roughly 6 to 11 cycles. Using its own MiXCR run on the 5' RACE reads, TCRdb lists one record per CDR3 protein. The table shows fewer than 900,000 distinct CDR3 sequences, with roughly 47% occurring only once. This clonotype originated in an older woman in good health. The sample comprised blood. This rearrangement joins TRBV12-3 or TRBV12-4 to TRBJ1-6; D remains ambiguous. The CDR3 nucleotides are TGTGCCAGCAGTTTAACCGGGTTTGCGCGACCCCTCCACTTT. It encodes CASSLTGFARPLHF.